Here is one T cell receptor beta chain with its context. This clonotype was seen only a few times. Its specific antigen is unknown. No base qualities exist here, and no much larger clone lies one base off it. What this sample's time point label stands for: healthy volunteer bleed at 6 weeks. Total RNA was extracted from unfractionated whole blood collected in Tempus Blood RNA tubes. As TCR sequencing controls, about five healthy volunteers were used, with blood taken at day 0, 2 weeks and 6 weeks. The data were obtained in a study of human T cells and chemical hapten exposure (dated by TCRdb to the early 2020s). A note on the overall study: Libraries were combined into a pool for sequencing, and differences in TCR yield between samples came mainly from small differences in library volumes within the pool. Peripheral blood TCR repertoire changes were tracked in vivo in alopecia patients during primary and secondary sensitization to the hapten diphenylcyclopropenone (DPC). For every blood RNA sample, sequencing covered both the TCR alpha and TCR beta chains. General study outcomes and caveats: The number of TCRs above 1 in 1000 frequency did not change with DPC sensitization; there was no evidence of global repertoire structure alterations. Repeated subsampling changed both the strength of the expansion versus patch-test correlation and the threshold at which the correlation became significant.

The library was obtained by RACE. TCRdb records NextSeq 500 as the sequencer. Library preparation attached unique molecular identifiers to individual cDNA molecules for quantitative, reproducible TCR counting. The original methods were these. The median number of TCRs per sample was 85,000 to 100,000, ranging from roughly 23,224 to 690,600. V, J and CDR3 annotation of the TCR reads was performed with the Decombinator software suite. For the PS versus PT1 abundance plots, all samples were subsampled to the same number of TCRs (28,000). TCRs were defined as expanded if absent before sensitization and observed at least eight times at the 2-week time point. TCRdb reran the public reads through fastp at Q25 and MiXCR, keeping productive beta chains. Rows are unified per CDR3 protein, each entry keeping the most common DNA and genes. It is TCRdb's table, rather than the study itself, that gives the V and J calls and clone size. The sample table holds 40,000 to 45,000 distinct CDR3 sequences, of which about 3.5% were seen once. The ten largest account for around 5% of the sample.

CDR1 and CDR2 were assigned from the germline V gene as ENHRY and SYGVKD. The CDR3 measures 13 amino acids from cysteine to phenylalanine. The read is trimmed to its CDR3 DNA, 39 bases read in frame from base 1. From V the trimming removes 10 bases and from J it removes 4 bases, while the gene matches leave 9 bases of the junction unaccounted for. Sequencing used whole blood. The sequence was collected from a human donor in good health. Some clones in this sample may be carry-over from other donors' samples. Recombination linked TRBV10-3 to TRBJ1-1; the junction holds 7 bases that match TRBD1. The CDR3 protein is CASLQGRSTEAFF. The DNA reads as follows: TGTGCCAGCTTACAGGGGAGGAGCACTGAAGCTTTCTTT.